This TCR beta chain was sequenced in a study of cytomegalovirus exposure and HLA in healthy donors. Study as a whole: As an earlier analysis found, 150 million to 200 million T cells yielded about 120 million unique TCR beta sequences.

CDR1 is SGHRS and CDR2 is YFSETQ in the germline V gene. Trimming removed 4 bases from V and 9 bases from J; junction bases left unmatched: 3. This CDR3 is 14 amino acids long. The PCR ran on 60 Vbeta and 13 Jbeta primers. As processed by the authors: Roughly 76 million unique TCR beta chains, roughly 11 million of them shared, were counted by a later analysis. Generated by immunoSEQ multiplex PCR, the TCRdb table keeps only in-frame clones and is missing some. Clone size and V and J calls were adopted from that table, with D and trimming inferred from the DNA. The sample lists tens of thousands of clones, roughly 67% occurring once.

The TCR comes from a boy between 10 and 17 years old in good health and CMV-seropositive. The sequenced sample consisted of PBMCs. This chain uses TRBV5-1 with TRBJ1-6; TRBD1 matches at 11 bases. The CDR3 sequence: CASSPGQGGSPLHF. The CDR3 coding sequence is TGCGCCAGCAGCCCGGGACAGGGGGGTTCACCCCTCCACTTT. The entire variable domain, with the rest obtained from reference TRBV5-1 and TRBJ1-6, is as follows: KAGVTQTPRYLIKTRGQQVTLSCSPISGHRSVSWYQQTPGQGLQFLFEYFSETQRNKGNFPGRFSGRQFSNSRSEMNVSTLELGDSALYLCASSPGQGGSPLHFGNGTRLTVT.